This T cell receptor beta chain was observed in a study of regulatory T cells in long-lasting Graves disease. On the study more broadly: Newly diagnosed Graves' patients had under 3 months of antithyroid drugs.

Time point of the sample: newly diagnosed GD, antithyroid drugs for less than 3 months. Preparation of the TCR library used RNA extracted from PBMCs. This clonotype has just a few counts. Both iRepertoire HTBI primers and Arm-PCR of CDR3 regions were used to build the TCR beta libraries. TCRdb re-called the multiplex PCR reads through MiXCR, storing one row per CDR3 protein. The data contain about 350,000 distinct CDR3 sequences, roughly 15% of them singletons. The germline V and J ends were trimmed by 4 bases and 4 bases, with 21 bases remaining between them. The CDR3 has 16 residues. Germline V CDR1 and CDR2: SGHRS, YFSETQ. The sample also formed part of further work on T cells in Graves' hyperthyroidism and ophthalmopathy. That publication notes: In blood, most of the thyroid clonotypes expanded above 0.001 were also present. The authors' 13 V-J model separated ophthalmopathy from stable hyperthyroidism.

Sequencing used peripheral blood mononuclear cells (PBMCs), obtained at new diagnosis, from a patient treated with antithyroid drugs. The rearrangement joins TRBV5-1 to TRBJ2-7; no clear D. The origin of this receptor is a woman aged 18-35 years with Graves disease. CDR3 nucleotide sequence: TGCGCCAGCAGCCGGGCCCCCGCCGGTCCAGATTACGAGCAGTACTTC. Its protein product is CASSRAPAGPDYEQYF.